A single sample is the source of the 10 T cell receptor beta chains below, sequenced in a study of beta chain features in type 1 diabetes. Isolated RNA was reverse transcribed in full, so expressed TCRB transcripts were sequenced. Profiled with immunoSEQ multiplex PCR; TCRdb holds only in-frame clones, not every one. The table includes approximately 150,000 clones, about 10% detected once. The sequenced sample consisted of naive CD4+ T cells from blood. The receptors were sampled from a man aged 18-30 years in good health.

This clone was observed a handful of times. The chain is built from TRBV18 and TRBJ1-2; 10 nucleotides match TRBD1. The ends lost 4 bases at V and 6 bases at J; junction bases unmatched: 5. Germline loops: CDR1 KGHSH, CDR2 LQKENI. The CDR3 consists of 14 residues. The CDR3 loop is CASSHSGTGDGYTF. For the CDR3, the DNA is TGTGCCAGCTCACATTCCGGGACAGGGGATGGCTACACCTTC.

There are a few counts of this clone. Here the CDR3 DNA reads TGTGCCAGCAGCTTGTATTCTAACAGGGGCAATCAGCCCCAGCATTTT. This gives the protein CASSLYSNRGNQPQHF. The rearrangement joins TRBV7-9 to TRBJ1-5, with D possibly matching TRBD1 (6 bases). The CDR3 has 16 amino acids. Germline loops: CDR1 SEHNR, CDR2 FQNEAQ (reference sequence). V lost 3 bases and J 2 bases, leaving 14 bases between the germline ends. Combining the CDR3 with reference TRBV7-9 and TRBJ1-5 gives the whole variable domain DTGVSQNPRHKITKRGQNVTFRCDPISEHNRLYWYRQTLGQGPEFLTYFQNEAQLEKSRLLSDRFSAERPKGSFSTLEIQRTEQGDSAMYLCASSLYSNRGNQPQHFGDGTRLSIL.

In its sample, this clone was seen a few times. The chain is built from TRBV6-6 and TRBJ2-5; 10 bases match TRBD2. Germline CDR1 and CDR2: MNHNY and SVGAGI (reference sequence). This CDR3 is 16 amino acids long. The V gene end was trimmed by 6 bases and the J gene end by 5 bases; junction bases not matched to a gene: 12. The DNA for the CDR3 is TGTGCCAGCAGCCGTTCCACAGCGGGGGGGCAGGAGACCCAGTACTTC. Protein product: CASSRSTAGGQETQYF.

The gene calls are TRBV15 and TRBJ2-2; TRBD2 matches at 9 bases. Unmatched junction bases numbered 6, after V lost 6 bases and J lost 4 bases. This CDR3 comprises 15 residues. Germline-derived CDR1 and CDR2 are LNHNV and YYDKDF (reference sequence). CDR3 protein: CATSLGLALTGELFF. CDR3 bases: TGTGCCACCAGTCTTGGACTAGCGCTCACCGGGGAGCTGTTTTTT.

Only a few counts were recorded for this clone. The chain combines TRBV6-4 with TRBJ2-7; 9 positions agree with TRBD1. Germline trimming cut 4 bases from V and 2 bases from J; bases unmatched to any gene: 3. This CDR3 is built from 14 residues. The germline gives CDR1 MRHNA, CDR2 SNTAGT. The CDR3 coding sequence is TGTGCCAGCAGTGTGGACAGGGGAGCCTACGAGCAGTACTTC. Translating it yields CASSVDRGAYEQYF.

The rearrangement uses TRBV28 and TRBJ2-1; 8 bases match TRBD2. This CDR3 comprises 15 residues. Germline values: CDR1 MDHEN, CDR2 SYDVKM. The J segment lost 4 bases and the V segment lost 2 bases, leaving 4 bases of the junction unmatched. In DNA form, the CDR3 reads TGTGCCAGCAGTTTAGCGGGGGGACAATACAATGAGCAGTTCTTC. It yields the protein CASSLAGGQYNEQFF.

This clone was seen more than once but under ten times. V and J are TRBV5-6 and TRBJ1-6; 7 positions match TRBD1. V lost 0 bases to trimming and J lost 13 bases; unmatched junction nucleotides: 7. The CDR3 extends over 14 amino acids. CDR1 SGHDT and CDR2 YYEEEE come from the germline V gene. For the CDR3, the DNA is TGTGCCAGCAGCTTGGGACAGGGATTTACGCCCCTCCACTTT. Protein: CASSLGQGFTPLHF. Full variable domain (remainder filled in from reference TRBV5-6 and TRBJ1-6): DAGVTQSPTHLIKTRGQQVTLRCSPKSGHDTVSWYQQALGQGPQFIFQYYEEEERQRGNFPDRFSGHQFPNYSSELNVNALLLGDSALYLCASSLGQGFTPLHFGNGTRLTVT.

This clone has more than one count but fewer than ten. The chain couples TRBV19 to TRBJ2-3, with 8 positions matching TRBD2. V lost 3 bases, J lost 4 bases, and 9 bases stayed unmatched. The CDR3 covers 16 residues. Germline V lookup: CDR1 LNHDA, CDR2 SQIVND (reference sequence). The CDR3 region has the DNA TGTGCCAGTAGTATCCCCGGGGGGGGGACTTCAGATACGCAGTATTTT. Protein: CASSIPGGGTSDTQYF.

The chain couples TRBV7-6 to TRBJ2-5; no definite D call. This CDR3 comprises 12 residues. The germline V gene encodes CDR1 SGHVS and CDR2 FNYEAQ. The V end was cut by 2 bases, the J end by 5 bases, with 6 bases between. CDR3 protein: CASSLIEETQYF. CDR3 nucleotides: TGTGCCAGCAGCTTAATTGAGGAGACCCAGTACTTC.

J is TRBJ2-7 and V is TRBV9, with 9 bases matching TRBD1. Germline CDR1 is SGDLS and CDR2 is YYNGEE. This CDR3 is built from 13 residues. The junction had 6 bases not matched to a gene; V was cut back by 5 bases and J by 6 bases. CDR3 residues: CASSVTGGSEQYF. The CDR3, as DNA: TGTGCCAGCAGTGTAACAGGGGGCTCCGAGCAGTACTTC.